The rows below give T cell receptor beta chains drawn from one sample of a study of vaccination effects on CD4 cells after COVID-19. Some clones are missing from TCRdb's copy, which holds only in-frame ones; the method was immunoSEQ multiplex PCR. The table records 77,000 or so clones, over 70% of them present only once. Their cognate antigens are unknown. The starting material was CD4+ T cells from PBMCs cultured with SARS-CoV-2 spike peptides, obtained before COVID-19 vaccination. All receptors come from a human donor who received a COVID-19 vaccine. CDR3s include the opening cysteine and the closing phenylalanine or tryptophan. The D gene is left open where the match is weak. Some rows have no size entry. The others give once, few or many, or a class for an expanded clone.

j_gene,abundance,v_gene,d_gene,CDR3aa,CDR3nt
TRBJ1-2,-,TRBV28,TRBD1,CAILTGRGYTF,TGTGCCATCCTGACAGGGCGAGGCTACACCTTC
TRBJ2-3,-,TRBV28,TRBD2,CASYTLGRGQYF,TGTGCCAGCTATACTTTGGGGAGGGGGCAGTATTTT
TRBJ1-2,-,TRBV4-1,-,CASSQDAYRANYGYTF,TGCGCCAGCAGCCAAGATGCCTACAGAGCTAACTATGGCTACACCTTC
TRBJ2-2,-,TRBV27,TRBD1,CASTSQMDRGTTGELFF,TGTGCCAGCACCTCTCAAATGGACAGGGGGACCACCGGGGAGCTGTTTTTT
TRBJ1-2,-,TRBV19,-,CASSMRIFTYGYTF,TGTGCCAGTAGTATGCGGATTTTTACCTATGGCTACACCTTC
TRBJ1-5,-,TRBV15,-,CATSREGDQPQHF,TGTGCCACCAGCAGAGAGGGAGATCAGCCCCAGCATTTT
TRBJ2-2,-,TRBV18,-,CASSPQGQANTGELFF,TGTGCCAGCTCACCGCAGGGGCAGGCCAACACCGGGGAGCTGTTTTTT
TRBJ1-5,once,TRBV5-5,-,CASSTKGWGSSMGNQPQHF,TGTGCCAGCAGCACCAAAGGGTGGGGTTCATCGATGGGCAATCAGCCCCAGCATTTT
TRBJ1-2,-,TRBV6-5,TRBD1,CASSTGEVGYTF,TGTGCCAGCAGTACAGGGGAAGTTGGCTACACCTTC
TRBJ1-6,-,TRBV19,TRBD1,CASRPPTGVYSPLHF,TGTGCCAGTAGACCCCCGACAGGGGTTTATTCACCCCTCCACTTT
TRBJ1-3,once,TRBV19,-,CATRAYSGNTIYF,TGTGCCACCCGGGCCTACTCTGGAAACACCATATATTTT
TRBJ1-2,-,TRBV29-1,-,CSVEAGTKLGYGYTF,TGCAGCGTGGAAGCCGGGACCAAACTTGGTTATGGCTACACCTTC
TRBJ2-5,-,TRBV7-9,-,CASSFRPRGLLILQETQYF,TGTGCCAGCAGCTTCCGGCCGAGAGGACTCCTAATCCTACAAGAGACCCAGTACTTC
TRBJ2-2,-,TRBV24-1,-,CATGLGVDTGELFF,TGTGCCACCGGTCTTGGAGTAGACACCGGGGAGCTGTTTTTT
TRBJ1-5,-,TRBV28,TRBD1,CASNTGTAHQPQHF,TGTGCCAGCAATACCGGGACAGCTCATCAGCCCCAGCATTTT
TRBJ2-3,-,TRBV9,TRBD1,CASSPRQGRSTDTQYF,TGTGCCAGCAGCCCCCGACAGGGTCGGAGCACAGATACGCAGTATTTT
TRBJ1-2,-,TRBV7-3,-,CASRGGGPNYGYTF,TGTGCCAGCAGGGGCGGGGGGCCTAACTATGGCTACACCTTC
TRBJ2-6,-,TRBV19,-,CASALLDSGANVLTF,TGTGCCAGTGCTCTCTTGGACTCTGGGGCCAACGTCCTGACTTTC
TRBJ2-4,once,TRBV23-1,-,CASSHLGKNIQYF,TGCGCCAGCAGTCACTTGGGCAAAAACATTCAGTACTTC
TRBJ2-3,-,TRBV6-5,-,CASSSHLTRSGDTQYF,TGTGCCAGCAGTTCCCACTTGACTAGGTCGGGAGATACGCAGTATTTT
TRBJ2-1,-,TRBV5-1,-,CASSVGSHNEQFF,TGCGCCAGCAGCGTTGGGTCTCATAATGAGCAGTTCTTC
TRBJ2-1,-,TRBV6-1,-,CASSEAASSYNEQFF,TGTGCCAGCAGTGAAGCTGCTAGCTCCTACAATGAGCAGTTCTTC
TRBJ2-1,-,TRBV5-1,-,CASSSEGVGPYNEQFF,TGCGCCAGCAGCTCGGAGGGGGTGGGGCCCTACAATGAGCAGTTCTTC
TRBJ2-2,few,TRBV18,TRBD1,CASSLAGTGNTGELFF,TGTGCCAGCTCACTCGCCGGGACAGGGAACACCGGGGAGCTGTTTTTT
TRBJ1-6,-,TRBV27,TRBD1,CASSFLSLGQGDSPLHF,TGTGCCAGCAGTTTTTTGTCTCTGGGACAGGGCGACTCACCCCTCCACTTT
TRBJ1-1,-,TRBV28,-,CASSSPMGANTEAFF,TGTGCCAGCAGTTCCCCTATGGGGGCCAACACTGAAGCTTTCTTT